This T cell receptor (beta chain) was profiled in a study of post-analysis software for immune sequencing data. Presence of unique molecular identifiers characterized the TCR beta cDNA libraries. TCRdb passed the PCR reads through MiXCR, listing each CDR3 protein once. The sample lists approximately 360,000 distinct CDR3 sequences, about a third seen once, with over 10% in the top ten. CDR3 length: 19 residues. V shed 1 base, J shed 2 bases, and the junction held 12 bases outside the gene matches. Germline assignment: CDR1 SEHNR and CDR2 FQNEAQ (reference sequence). To note about this clonotype: Its antigen is currently unknown.

Points from the study as a whole: For normalized Chao1 diversity, multiple sclerosis patients scored significantly lower than controls did. Patients showed TRBV5-6, TRBV5-1 and TRBV20-1 among roughly 5 TRBV segments more frequent than in controls.

This TCR derives from a girl between 5 and 17 years old with multiple sclerosis. The chain combines TRBV7-9 with TRBJ2-3; 10 nucleotides align to TRBD2. The sequencing input was blood. In nucleotides, the CDR3 is TGTGCCAGCAGCTTAGTAGGCTCGGCGCTAGCGGGGGCCACAGATACGCAGTATTTT. Amino acid sequence: CASSLVGSALAGATDTQYF. Combining the CDR3 with reference TRBV7-9 and TRBJ2-3 gives the whole variable domain DTGVSQNPRHKITKRGQNVTFRCDPISEHNRLYWYRQTLGQGPEFLTYFQNEAQLEKSRLLSDRFSAERPKGSFSTLEIQRTEQGDSAMYLCASSLVGSALAGATDTQYFGPGTRLTVL.